A single sample is the source of the 15 T cell receptor beta chains below, sequenced in a study of OX40 agonist ivuxolimab in advanced cancers. Here immunoSEQ multiplex PCR was the method, and the copy in TCRdb shows in-frame clones only, minus some. The sample shows 90,000 to 120,000 clones, approximately 90% of them seen only once. The sample in question was CD4+ or CD8+ T cells sorted from blood, obtained in a trial of the OX40 agonist ivuxolimab. The origin of the receptors is an adult with an advanced solid tumor such as melanoma, head and neck, liver or kidney cancer.

This chain uses TRBV6-5 with TRBJ1-5, with 8 positions matching TRBD1. This CDR3 is 15 amino acids long. J was trimmed by 7 bases and V by 2 bases; bases with no gene match: 7. Germline CDR1 is MNHEY and CDR2 is SVGAGI. This chain's CDR3 is CASSYPDRGRQPQHF. The CDR3 DNA follows: TGTGCCAGCAGTTACCCTGACAGGGGAAGACAGCCCCAGCATTTT.

This rearrangement joins TRBV5-4 to TRBJ1-1, with 7 nucleotides matching TRBD1. Germline trimming cut 9 bases from V and 1 base from J; bases unmatched to any gene: 12. Looked up from germline, CDR1 is SGHNT and CDR2 is YYREEE (reference sequence). CDR3 size: 15 residues. CDR3 bases: TGTGCCATTCCGATACCGGGACAGACGAACACTGAAGCTTTCTTT. This translates into CAIPIPGQTNTEAFF.

The chain has TRBV7-9 and TRBJ1-2; 7 nucleotides agree with TRBD1. The germline gives CDR1 SEHNR, CDR2 FQNEAQ (reference sequence). V dropped 4 bases and J dropped 7; count of bases not matched to a gene: 12. This CDR3 comprises 15 residues. The CDR3 region has the DNA TGTGCCAGCAGCTCCACAACCACCGGGACAGTTGGCTACACCTTC. It yields the protein CASSSTTTGTVGYTF.

This clone was detected only once. The V call is TRBV28, the J call TRBJ1-4; 9 positions agree with TRBD1. CDR1 MDHEN and CDR2 SYDVKM come from the germline V gene. V shed 5 bases and J 10 bases; nucleotides not matched to a gene: 8. The CDR3 is 14 residues long. The CDR3 spells CASSTRTGARKLFF. CDR3 nucleotides: TGTGCCAGCAGTACTCGGACAGGGGCTCGAAAACTGTTTTTT.

This chain links TRBV4-2 with TRBJ2-2; 11 nucleotides align to TRBD2. In germline, CDR1 is LGHNA, CDR2 YNFKEQ. This CDR3 is 15 amino acids long. V shed 0 bases and J 6 bases; nucleotides not matched to a gene: 0. As DNA, the CDR3 is TGTGCCAGCAGCCAAGAACTAGCGGGAGCCGGGGAGCTGTTTTTT. Protein sequence: CASSQELAGAGELFF.

This clone was detected a few times. This rearrangement joins TRBV5-1 to TRBJ2-3; 12 positions agree with TRBD2. Germline CDR1 SGHRS, CDR2 YFSETQ. J gave up 4 bases and V 4 bases, and 4 bases lay outside the gene matches. The CDR3 has 15 amino acids. The chain's CDR3 is CASSPTSGSPDTQYF. The CDR3, as DNA: TGCGCCAGCAGCCCGACTAGCGGGAGCCCAGATACGCAGTATTTT.

The chain links TRBV2 to TRBJ1-2; maybe TRBD1 (5 bases). Germline V CDR1 and CDR2: SNHLY, FYNNEI. Trimming shortened V by 6 bases and J by 6 bases, and 17 bases separated the two germline ends. The CDR3 is 14 amino acids. In DNA form, the CDR3 reads TGTGCCAGCAGAGAAAGGGAGGCGGGGGATGGCTACACCTTC. It yields the protein CASREREAGDGYTF.

The chain carries TRBV9 and TRBJ2-3, with TRBD2 as a possible D gene (5 bases). The CDR3 is made up of 14 amino acids. Germline CDR1 SGDLS, CDR2 YYNGEE. Trimming took off 0 bases at V and 3 bases at J, with 8 bases between the two ends. CDR3 sequence: CASSVEPGTDTQYF. CDR3 DNA: TGTGCCAGCAGCGTAGAGCCGGGAACAGATACGCAGTATTTT.

This clone is medium-sized within its sample. The chain employs TRBV15 and TRBJ2-4; TRBD1 might be the D (6 bases). Germline-derived CDR1 and CDR2 are LNHNV and YYDKDF (reference sequence). The length of the CDR3 is 21 residues. V was shortened by 1 base and J by 0 bases, with 25 bases between the two germline ends. This chain's CDR3 is CATSRAPRTDTHFVAKNIQYF. Here the CDR3 DNA reads TGTGCCACCAGCAGAGCCCCTCGGACAGATACCCATTTTGTAGCCAAAAACATTCAGTACTTC. Variable domain in full (rest from reference TRBV15 and TRBJ2-4): DAMVIQNPRYQVTQFGKPVTLSCSQTLNHNVMYWYQQKSSQAPKLLFHYYDKDFNNEADTPDNFQSRRPNTSFCFLDIRSPGLGDTAMYLCATSRAPRTDTHFVAKNIQYFGAGTRLSVL.

CDR3 protein: CAWTRGSGQPQHF. Written as DNA, the CDR3 is TGTGCCTGGACCCGGGGGTCAGGGCAGCCCCAGCATTTT. The gene calls are TRBV30 and TRBJ1-5; possibly TRBD1 for D (5 bases). V lost 4 bases to trimming and J lost 7 bases, with 14 bases between them. Germline CDR1 GTSNPN, CDR2 SVGIG (reference sequence). The CDR3 sequence is 13 residues long.

This chain links TRBV11-2 with TRBJ2-7, with TRBD2 matching 8 bases. The germline V gene encodes CDR1 SGHAT and CDR2 FQNNGV. Trimming cost V 7 bases and J 0 bases; bases outside gene matches: 8. The CDR3 loop spans 15 amino acids. CDR3 nucleotide sequence: TGTGCCAGCACCAAACTTAGCGGGGTCTCCTACGAGCAGTACTTC. This gives the protein CASTKLSGVSYEQYF.

The genes are TRBV9 and TRBJ2-1, with 9 bases matching TRBD1. The CDR3 covers 15 residues. Trimming took 4 bases from V and 8 from J; bases not matched to a gene: 10. CDR1 is SGDLS, CDR2 YYNGEE, per germline. Here the CDR3 reads CASSLRQGETDEQFF. CDR3 DNA sequence: TGTGCCAGCAGCCTTAGACAGGGGGAAACGGATGAGCAGTTCTTC.

V is TRBV7-3 and J is TRBJ2-1; perhaps TRBD1 as D (6 bases). The germline gives CDR1 SGHTA, CDR2 FQGTGA. The V end lost 4 bases, the J end lost 0 bases, and 13 bases lay between the germline ends. This CDR3 comprises 16 residues. The CDR3 loop reads CASSSITGSSYNEQFF. CDR3 DNA: TGTGCCAGCAGCTCGATTACAGGGAGCTCCTACAATGAGCAGTTCTTC.

V usage is TRBV18 and J usage is TRBJ1-1; TRBD1 matches 7 bases. V lost 6 bases, J lost 1 base, and 8 bases stayed unmatched. The length of the CDR3 is 15 residues. CDR1 is KGHSH, CDR2 LQKENI, per germline. The CDR3 coding sequence is TGTGCCAGCTCTTCCCAGGGGGGAACGAACACTGAAGCTTTCTTT. This sequence encodes CASSSQGGTNTEAFF.

The count of this clone is one. The rearrangement links TRBV18 to TRBJ2-2, with TRBD2 identical over 12 bases. The CDR3 runs 15 residues. The V segment lost 2 bases and the J segment 5 bases; nucleotides outside the gene matches: 0. The germline V gene encodes CDR1 KGHSH and CDR2 LQKENI. This chain's CDR3 is CASSPGTSGTGELFF. CDR3 sequence (DNA): TGTGCCAGCTCACCAGGGACTAGCGGGACCGGGGAGCTGTTTTTT.